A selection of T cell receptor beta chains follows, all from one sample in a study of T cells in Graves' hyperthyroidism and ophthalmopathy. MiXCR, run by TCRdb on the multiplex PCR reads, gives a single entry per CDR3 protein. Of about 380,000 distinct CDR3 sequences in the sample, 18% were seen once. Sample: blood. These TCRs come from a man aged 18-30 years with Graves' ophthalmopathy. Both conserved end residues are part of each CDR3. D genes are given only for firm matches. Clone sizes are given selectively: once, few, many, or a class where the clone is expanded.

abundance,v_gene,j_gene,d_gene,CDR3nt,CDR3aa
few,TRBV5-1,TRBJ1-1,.,TGCGCCAGCAGCACACACTTGGGAATTAACACTGAAGCTTTCTTT,CASSTHLGINTEAFF
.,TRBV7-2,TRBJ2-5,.,TGTGCCAGCAGCTTTGTCCAAGGCCCAGGGGAGACCCAGTACTTC,CASSFVQGPGETQYF
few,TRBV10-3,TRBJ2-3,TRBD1,TGTGCCACAAACAGGGGGCAAGGCACAGATACGCAGTATTTT,CATNRGQGTDTQYF
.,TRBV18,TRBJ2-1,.,TGTGCCAGCTCACCACCGGCGGGGACGGGGAAGTTCTTC,CASSPPAGTGKFF
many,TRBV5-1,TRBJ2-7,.,TGCGCCAGCAGCGCCAGACAAGGGTCCGGCTACGAGCAGTACTTC,CASSARQGSGYEQYF
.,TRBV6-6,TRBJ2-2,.,TGTGCCAGCAGTTACTCGATGATGTCCCGTATAAGCACCGGGGAGCTGTTTTTT,CASSYSMMSRISTGELFF
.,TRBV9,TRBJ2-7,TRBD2,TGTGCCAGCAGCGGACTAGCGGGAGTGGGCGAGCAGTACTTC,CASSGLAGVGEQYF
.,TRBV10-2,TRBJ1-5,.,TGCGCCAGCAGTGAGTCGGCGTCAGTCATGGGGGTTGGGCCCCAGCATTTT,CASSESASVMGVGPQHF
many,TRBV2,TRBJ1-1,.,TGTGCCAGCAGTGGGAACGGGTGGGGGACTGAAGCTTTCTTT,CASSGNGWGTEAFF
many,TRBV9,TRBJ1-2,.,TGTGCCAGCAGCTTGTCCTCCTATGGCTACACCTTC,CASSLSSYGYTF
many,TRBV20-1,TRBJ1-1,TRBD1,TGCAGTGCTACCCGGACAGGGGGGAACACTGAAGCTTTCTTT,CSATRTGGNTEAFF
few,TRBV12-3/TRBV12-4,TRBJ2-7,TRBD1,TGTGCCAGCAGTTTCAGGGGACAGTCCTCCTACGAGCAGTACTTC,CASSFRGQSSYEQYF
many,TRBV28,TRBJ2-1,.,TGTGCCAGCAGTACACAGGGTCAAGGCTCCTACAATGAGCAGTTCTTC,CASSTQGQGSYNEQFF
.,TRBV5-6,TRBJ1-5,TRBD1,TGTGCCAGCAGCCAAGACCCACTAGGACAGGCGAATCAGCCCCAGCATTTT,CASSQDPLGQANQPQHF
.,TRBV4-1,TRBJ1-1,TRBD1,TGCGCCAGCAGCCAAGAGATCACAGGGGGGAAAGCTTTCTTT,CASSQEITGGKAFF
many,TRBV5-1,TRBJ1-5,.,TGCGCCAGCAGCTTGAGCGGGGGGAGGGAGCCCCAGCATTTT,CASSLSGGREPQHF
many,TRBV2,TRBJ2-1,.,TGTGCCAGCAAGGGGGGGGCCCATGAGCAGTTCTTC,CASKGGAHEQFF
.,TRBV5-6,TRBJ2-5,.,TGTGCCAGCAGCCCTATTGGTGGGACCTTGTACCAAGAGACCCAGTACTTC,CASSPIGGTLYQETQYF
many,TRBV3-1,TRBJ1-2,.,TGTGCCAGCAGCCAAGACGGCCGGTCCTATGGCTACACCTTC,CASSQDGRSYGYTF
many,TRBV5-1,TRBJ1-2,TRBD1,TGCGCCAGCAGCTCTCCGGGACAGATCTATGGCTACACCTTC,CASSSPGQIYGYTF
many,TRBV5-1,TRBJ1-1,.,TGCGCCAGCAGCTTGGTGGGGGAAAACACTGAAGCTTTCTTT,CASSLVGENTEAFF
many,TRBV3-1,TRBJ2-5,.,TGTGCCAGCGGAGGAGGGTCTAAGACCCAGTACTTC,CASGGGSKTQYF
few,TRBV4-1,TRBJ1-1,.,TGCGCCAGCAGCGCCCCCCGACAGTCTGGTGAAGCTTTCTTT,CASSAPRQSGEAFF
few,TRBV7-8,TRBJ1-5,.,TGTGCCAGCAGCCATTCTCCCAGGGCCCTAATTTACCAGCCCCAGCATTTT,CASSHSPRALIYQPQHF
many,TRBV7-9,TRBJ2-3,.,TGTGCCAGCAGGGAGGACAGTTACACAGATACGCAGTATTTT,CASREDSYTDTQYF
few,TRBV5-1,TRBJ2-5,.,TGCGCCAGCAGCTTGGGACAGGGAGGAACAGAGACCCAGTACTTC,CASSLGQGGTETQYF
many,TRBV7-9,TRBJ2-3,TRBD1,TGTGCCAGCAGCCGAACCACAGGGGGCACCGATACGCAGTATTTT,CASSRTTGGTDTQYF
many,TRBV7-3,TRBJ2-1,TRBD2,TGTGCCAGCTCACGCGGGGGGGAGGGACAGTTCTTC,CASSRGGEGQFF
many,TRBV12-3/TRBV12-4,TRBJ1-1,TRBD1,TGTGCCAGCAGGCGACAGGGTAGCACTGAAGCTTTCTTT,CASRRQGSTEAFF
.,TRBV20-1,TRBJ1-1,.,TGCAGTGCTCCCCGCCAGGGGTACACTGAAGCTTTCTTT,CSAPRQGYTEAFF
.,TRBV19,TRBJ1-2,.,TGTGCCAGTAGTCCCGCGGGGGCTCGGTATGGCTACACCTTC,CASSPAGARYGYTF
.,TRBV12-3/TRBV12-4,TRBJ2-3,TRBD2,TGTGCCAGCAGTTTATATAGACTAGCCGGTGGGGATACGCAGTATTTT,CASSLYRLAGGDTQYF
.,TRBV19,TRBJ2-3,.,TGTGCCAGTAGTACCATGGGTCCTCGGTCAGATACGCAGTATTTT,CASSTMGPRSDTQYF
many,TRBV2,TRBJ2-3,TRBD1,TGTGCCAGCAGTGGATACACGACACAGGGGGCATTCACAGATACGCAGTATTTT,CASSGYTTQGAFTDTQYF
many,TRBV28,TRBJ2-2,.,TGTGCCAGCAGTTGGTCGGGACTTGACACCGGGGAGCTGTTTTTT,CASSWSGLDTGELFF
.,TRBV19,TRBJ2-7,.,TGTGCCAGTAGTATTCTAGGGGCGAGCTCCTACGAGCAGTACTTC,CASSILGASSYEQYF
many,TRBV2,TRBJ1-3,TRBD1,TGTGCCAGCGGGGGACAGGTCTCTGGAAACACCATATATTTT,CASGGQVSGNTIYF
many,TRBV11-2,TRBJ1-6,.,TGTGCCAGCAGCTCCCCGAGGTATAATTCACCCCTCCACTTT,CASSSPRYNSPLHF
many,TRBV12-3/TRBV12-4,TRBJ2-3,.,TGTGCCAGCAGTCCACCACCTGTGAGAAGCACAGATACGCAGTATTTT,CASSPPPVRSTDTQYF
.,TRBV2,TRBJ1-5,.,TGTGCCAGCAGCAGATGGATGTATAGCAATCAGCCCCAGCATTTT,CASSRWMYSNQPQHF
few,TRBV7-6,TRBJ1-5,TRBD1,TGTGCCAGCAGCTTAGATGCAGGGGGCCAGCCCCAGCATTTT,CASSLDAGGQPQHF
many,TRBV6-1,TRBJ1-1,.,TGTGCCAGCAGTCGACGCCGAGGGGAAGCTTTCTTT,CASSRRRGEAFF
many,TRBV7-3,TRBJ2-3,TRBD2,TGTGCCAGCAGCAATAGCGGGGGGGCCACAGATACGCAGTATTTT,CASSNSGGATDTQYF
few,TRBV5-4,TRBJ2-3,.,TGTGCCAGCAGTTTTGGGCGCGATCCCAGCACAGATACGCAGTATTTT,CASSFGRDPSTDTQYF
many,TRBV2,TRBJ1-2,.,TGTGCCAGCAGTGAAGCCAGGTTTCAAGCCTATGGCTACACCTTC,CASSEARFQAYGYTF
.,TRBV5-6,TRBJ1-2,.,TGTGCCAGCAGCTTGGCCGGGGGCGCGGGCTACACCTTC,CASSLAGGAGYTF
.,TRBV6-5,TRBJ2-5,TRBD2,TGTGCCAGCAGTTACGATGGGGGGGGATCGAGTTGGACCCAGTACTTC,CASSYDGGGSSWTQYF
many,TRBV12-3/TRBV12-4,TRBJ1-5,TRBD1,TGTGCCAGCATGGAACAGGGGGAACAGCCCCAGCATTTT,CASMEQGEQPQHF
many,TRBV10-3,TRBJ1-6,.,TGTGCCATCAGTGAATTGAGGACGGAGCATAATTCACCCCTCCACTTT,CAISELRTEHNSPLHF
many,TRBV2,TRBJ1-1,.,TGTGCCAGCTGGTCGGGCACTGAAGCTTTCTTT,CASWSGTEAFF
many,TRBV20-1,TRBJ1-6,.,TGCAGTGCTAGAGATCGACGGTCGAGCCTTCCTTATAATTCACCCCTCCACTTT,CSARDRRSSLPYNSPLHF
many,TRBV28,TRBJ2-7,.,TGTGCCAGCAGTTTCGAACAGGTCTACGAGCAGTACTTC,CASSFEQVYEQYF
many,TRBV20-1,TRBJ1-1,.,TGCAGTGCTAGGGCGGGTGCCAGTGGGGCTTTCTTT,CSARAGASGAFF
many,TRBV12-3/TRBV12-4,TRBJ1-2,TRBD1,TGTGCCAGCAGTTCGCCCGGACAGGGTATCGATGGCTACACCTTC,CASSSPGQGIDGYTF
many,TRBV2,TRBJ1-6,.,TGTGCCAGCAGACAGACGGGTGTGCGTTCACCCCTCCACTTT,CASRQTGVRSPLHF
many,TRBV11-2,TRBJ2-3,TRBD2,TGTGCCAGCAGCTTAGAGGGGTCTAGCGGGAACTCGGATACGCAGTATTTT,CASSLEGSSGNSDTQYF
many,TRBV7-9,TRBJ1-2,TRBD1,TGTGCCAGCAGCCTTGGTCAGGGGGCTGATGGCTACACCTTC,CASSLGQGADGYTF
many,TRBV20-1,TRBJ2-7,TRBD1,TGCAGTGCTAGGGACAGGGGGCAGAGATACGAGCAGTACTTC,CSARDRGQRYEQYF